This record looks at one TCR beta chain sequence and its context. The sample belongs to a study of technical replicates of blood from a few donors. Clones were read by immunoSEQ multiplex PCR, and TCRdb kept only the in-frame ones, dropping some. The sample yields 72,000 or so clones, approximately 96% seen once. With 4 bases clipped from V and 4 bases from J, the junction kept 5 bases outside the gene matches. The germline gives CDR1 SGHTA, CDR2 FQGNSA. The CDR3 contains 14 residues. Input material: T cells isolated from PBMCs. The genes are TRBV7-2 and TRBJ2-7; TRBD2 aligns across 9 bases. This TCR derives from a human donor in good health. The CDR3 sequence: CASSSLAGVYEQYF. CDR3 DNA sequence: TGTGCCAGCAGCTCCTTAGCGGGAGTATACGAGCAGTACTTC.